This T cell receptor (beta chain) was recovered during a study of blood T cell repertoires in COVID-19. Study information: From T cells, B-cell-depleted T cells, or PBMCs came the material, which was cDNA or gDNA.

In the original workflow: Reference gene primer amplification gave nucleated cell count estimates. Repertoires were generated with immunoSEQ multiplex PCR, while TCRdb's copy carries only in-frame clones and drops some. That table is the source of V, J and clone size, and D and trimming were worked out from the DNA. Counted here are approximately 400,000 clones, approximately 89% occurring once; the ten biggest clones make up under 1.5%. Trimming cost V 0 bases and J 8 bases; bases outside gene matches: 12. Looked up from germline, CDR1 is SGHNT and CDR2 is YYREEE (reference sequence). CDR3 size: 17 residues.

The chain employs TRBV5-4 and TRBJ1-2; 11 positions agree with TRBD1. The receptor was isolated from a man aged 25-45 years who had recovered from COVID-19. Sequencing was carried out using PBMCs or T cells enriched from blood (not recorded which). CDR3 bases: TGTGCCAGCAGCTTGGCCGGGGGGACAGGGGGACTGAGGGGCTACACCTTC. The encoded protein is CASSLAGGTGGLRGYTF.